This T cell receptor (beta chain) was documented in a study of cytomegalovirus exposure and HLA in healthy donors. CDR3 length: 17 residues. Germline V gives CDR1 MDHEN, CDR2 SYDVKM. V lost 3 bases to trimming and J lost 2 bases, with 17 bases between them. Clones were read by immunoSEQ multiplex PCR, and TCRdb kept only the in-frame ones, dropping some. Of 200,000 to 250,000 clones in the sample, roughly 84% were seen once. This sequence originates from a woman younger than 35 in good health and CMV-seropositive. This chain connects TRBV28 to TRBJ1-5, with D perhaps TRBD1 (6 bases). The source material was PBMCs. CDR3 sequence (DNA): TGTGCCAGCAGTTTCGGCGACTTAGGGGGGGGCAATCAGCCCCAGCATTTT. Its translation: CASSFGDLGGGNQPQHF.